Shown below are 31 T cell receptor beta chains from a single sample sequenced in a study of PD-1 blockade in classical Hodgkin lymphoma. TCRdb's copy holds only in-frame clones and misses some; the assay was immunoSEQ multiplex PCR. The sample lists 35,000 to 45,000 clones; around three quarters were seen once. Each of the patients experienced relapse following autologous stem cell transplantation, and their brentuximab vedotin exposure differed. Specimen: peripheral blood mononuclear cells (PBMCs), collected before the second cycle of nivolumab. These receptors all come from a human donor with classical Hodgkin lymphoma.

This chain uses TRBV4-1 with TRBJ2-5; the D is unclear. The V gene's germline CDR1 is MGHRA and CDR2 YSYEKL. The V end was cut by 0 bases, the J end by 14 bases, with 13 bases between. There are 12 residues in the CDR3. The CDR3, as DNA: TGCGCCAGCAGCCAAGATCCGTCGACCCGATACTTC. Its translation: CASSQDPSTRYF.

The chain has TRBV10-3 and TRBJ2-2, with TRBD1 as a possible D gene (7 bases). Germline V gene data show CDR1 as ENHRY and CDR2 as SYGVKD. The V end was cut by 6 bases, the J end by 6 bases, with 14 bases between. The CDR3 loop spans 14 amino acids. The CDR3 DNA sequence: TGTGCCATCAGGCAGGGGGGTGAGGCCGGGGAGCTGTTTTTT. It is translated as CAIRQGGEAGELFF.

The chain has TRBV29-1 and TRBJ1-1; possible D gene TRBD1, 5 bases. The CDR3 loop spans 13 amino acids. CDR1 SQVTM and CDR2 ANQGSEA come from the germline V gene. The V end was cut by 2 bases, the J end by 11 bases, with 18 bases between. As DNA, the CDR3 is TGCAGCGTTGAACGTCGGGGGTCGGTTGTCGCTTTCTTT. Its translation: CSVERRGSVVAFF. Full variable domain (missing parts from reference TRBV29-1 and TRBJ1-1): SAVISQKPSRDICQRGTSLTIQCQVDSQVTMMFWYRQQPGQSLTLIATANQGSEATYESGFVIDKFPISRPNLTFSTLTVSNMSPEDSSIYLCSVERRGSVVAFFGQGTRLTVV.

This sequence joins TRBV28 and TRBJ2-6, with 10 bases aligning to TRBD2. CDR3 length equals 18 residues. In germline, CDR1 is MDHEN, CDR2 SYDVKM. V dropped 5 bases and J dropped 0; count of bases not matched to a gene: 7. CDR3 region: CASSPLTSGPSGANVLTF. CDR3 bases: TGTGCCAGCAGTCCTCTGACTAGCGGGCCCTCTGGGGCCAACGTCCTGACTTTC.

The chain uses TRBV9 and TRBJ2-2, with 9 positions matching TRBD1. V shed 4 bases and J 6 bases; nucleotides not matched to a gene: 7. The CDR3 runs to 15 residues. Germline V gene lookup returns CDR1 SGDLS and CDR2 YYNGEE. The CDR3 DNA reads as TGTGCCAGCAGCTCCGGGACAGGGAGGGCCGGGGAGCTGTTTTTT. It encodes CASSSGTGRAGELFF.

The chain has TRBV19 and TRBJ1-1; D is unclear. The length of the CDR3 is 12 residues. The V end lost 10 bases, the J end lost 1 base, and 10 bases lay between the germline ends. The germline gives CDR1 LNHDA, CDR2 SQIVND (reference sequence). The CDR3 loop reads CATTVWNTEAFF. CDR3 DNA: TGTGCCACCACGGTCTGGAACACTGAAGCTTTCTTT.

The gene calls are TRBV7-9 and TRBJ2-2; D ambiguous. Germline V gives CDR1 SEHNR, CDR2 FQNEAQ (reference sequence). There are 12 residues in the CDR3. Trimming took 5 bases from V and 6 from J, leaving 7 bases between them. CDR3 residues: CASSAPAGELFF. In nucleotides, the CDR3 is TGTGCCAGCAGCGCGCCTGCCGGGGAGCTGTTTTTT.

The gene calls are TRBV9 and TRBJ1-1; no clear D gene. Germline assignment: CDR1 SGDLS and CDR2 YYNGEE. Trimming removed 7 bases from V and 6 bases from J, with 10 bases in between. There are 11 residues in the CDR3. DNA for the CDR3: TGTGCCAGCGCACGGGCTGCTGAAGCTTTCTTT. Amino acids: CASARAAEAFF.

J is TRBJ1-1 and V is TRBV15; perhaps TRBD1 as D (5 bases). Germline loops: CDR1 LNHNV, CDR2 YYDKDF (reference sequence). With 4 bases removed from V and 0 bases from J, the gap between germline ends came to 9 bases. The CDR3 length is 14 residues. The CDR3 DNA is TGTGCCACCAGCACGACAGATATGAACACTGAAGCTTTCTTT. Its translation is CATSTTDMNTEAFF. The full variable domain, with the rest looked up from reference TRBV15 and TRBJ1-1, is DAMVIQNPRYQVTQFGKPVTLSCSQTLNHNVMYWYQQKSSQAPKLLFHYYDKDFNNEADTPDNFQSRRPNTSFCFLDIRSPGLGDTAMYLCATSTTDMNTEAFFGQGTRLTVV.

In its sample, this clone was seen a few times. The chain employs TRBV25-1 and TRBJ1-2, with D possibly matching TRBD1 (5 bases). CDR1 and CDR2 from the germline V gene are MGHDK and SYGVNS. Between the trimmed V and J ends, which lost 3 bases and 6 bases, there was a span of 8 bases. CDR3 length: 12 residues. Here the CDR3 reads CASSDFRDGYTF. The CDR3 DNA reads as TGTGCCAGCAGTGACTTCAGGGATGGCTACACCTTC.

The gene calls are TRBV6-6 and TRBJ1-1, with a tentative D call TRBD1 (5 bases). Trimming took off 6 bases at V and 0 bases at J, with 8 bases between the two ends. Germline V gene lookup returns CDR1 MNHNY and CDR2 SVGAGI (reference sequence). This CDR3 has 13 amino acids. DNA for the CDR3: TGTGCCAGCAGACAGGTGTTGAACACTGAAGCTTTCTTT. It translates to CASRQVLNTEAFF.

This clone occurred a few times. The CDR3 is CASSQVPGTGNTIYF. The CDR3 DNA reads TGCGCCAGCAGCCAAGTACCTGGAACTGGAAACACCATATATTTT. This chain joins TRBV4-1 and TRBJ1-3, with D unresolved. Germline V gene data show CDR1 as MGHRA and CDR2 as YSYEKL. The V end was cut by 1 base, the J end by 2 bases, with 9 bases between. The CDR3 is made up of 15 amino acids.

CDR3 coding DNA: TGTGCCAGCAGCTCCTTACGGGGTACAGATACGCAGTATTTT. This encodes CASSSLRGTDTQYF. The chain recombines TRBV7-9 with TRBJ2-3, with D maybe TRBD2 (5 bases). Trimming took off 4 bases at V and 3 bases at J, with 11 bases between the two ends. CDR1 SEHNR and CDR2 FQNEAQ come from the germline V gene (reference sequence). The CDR3 extends over 14 amino acids.

The V and J genes are TRBV6-5 and TRBJ1-2; 9 bases align to TRBD1. This CDR3 is built from 13 residues. The V and J ends lost 7 bases and 5 bases, in that order; junction bases with no gene match: 5. The germline V gene encodes CDR1 MNHEY and CDR2 SVGAGI. CDR3 sequence: CASTPGTGYGYTF. The CDR3, as DNA: TGTGCCAGCACCCCGGGGACAGGGTATGGCTACACCTTC.

In this sample, this clone turned up once. This sequence joins TRBV15 and TRBJ2-7; D may match TRBD1 or TRBD2 (5 bases each). This CDR3 comprises 16 residues. The V end lost 0 bases, the J end lost 6 bases, and 18 bases lay between the germline ends. Germline CDR1 and CDR2: LNHNV and YYDKDF (reference sequence). The CDR3 DNA reads TGTGCCACCAGCAGAGATCGGGCAGGGACGGTCCGCGAGCAGTACTTC. This translates into CATSRDRAGTVREQYF.

The chain links TRBV30 to TRBJ2-7, with D perhaps being TRBD1 or TRBD2 (5 bases each). The CDR3 runs 14 residues. V shed 3 bases and J shed 2 bases, with 14 bases lying between them. The germline gives CDR1 GTSNPN, CDR2 SVGIG (reference sequence). This CDR3 is CAWRSGTFAYEQYF. For the CDR3, the DNA is TGTGCCTGGAGATCTGGGACCTTCGCCTACGAGCAGTACTTC.

The chain recombines TRBV7-6 with TRBJ1-2; D is ambiguous. In germline, CDR1 is SGHVS, CDR2 FNYEAQ. V gave up 2 bases and J gave up 8 bases, with 15 bases separating them. This CDR3 comprises 14 residues. The CDR3 is CASSLLEDPKGYTF. CDR3 in DNA: TGTGCCAGCAGCTTATTAGAAGATCCGAAGGGCTACACCTTC.

This clone was picked up a small number of times. V and J are TRBV10-2 and TRBJ2-1, with D unclear. V was trimmed by 2 bases and J by 4 bases, leaving 6 bases between them. The CDR3 spans 13 residues. Germline values: CDR1 WSHSY, CDR2 SAAADI. CDR3 nucleotides: TGCGCCAGCAGTGAGGTCTGGTACAATGAGCAGTTCTTC. Residues: CASSEVWYNEQFF.

The chain is built from TRBV9 and TRBJ2-3; D gene ambiguous. Germline V gene data show CDR1 as SGDLS and CDR2 as YYNGEE. CDR3 size: 16 residues. Trimming removed 4 bases from V and 0 bases from J, with 15 bases in between. As DNA, the CDR3 is TGTGCCAGCAGCCACCTGGGCCAACCCAGCACAGATACGCAGTATTTT. Amino acid sequence: CASSHLGQPSTDTQYF.

This clone was recorded a few times. The chain carries TRBV4-3 and TRBJ1-2; D might be TRBD1 (5 bases). The germline V gene has CDR1 LGHNA and CDR2 YSLEER. The CDR3 consists of 15 residues. Trimming removed 0 bases from V and 8 bases from J, with 16 bases in between. In nucleotides, the CDR3 is TGCGCCAGCAGCCAAGAACCCCGGGCTTGGGGGGGCTACACCTTC. Residues: CASSQEPRAWGGYTF.

This rearrangement joins TRBV5-6 to TRBJ1-2, with TRBD1 identical over 8 bases. V lost 0 bases, J lost 6 bases, and 4 bases stayed unmatched. Germline V gene lookup returns CDR1 SGHDT and CDR2 YYEEEE. CDR3 length: 14 residues. The CDR3 sequence is CASSLGTGSNGYTF. The CDR3 DNA reads TGTGCCAGCAGCTTGGGGACAGGGAGCAATGGCTACACCTTC.

The chain recombines TRBV27 with TRBJ1-5, with a tentative D call TRBD1 (6 bases). From germline, CDR1 is MNHEY and CDR2 SMNVEV (reference sequence). The CDR3 is 13 residues long. The V gene lost 3 bases and the J gene lost 5 bases, with 8 bases spanning the gap. The CDR3: CASSFRTDQPQHF. The CDR3 DNA follows: TGTGCCAGCAGTTTCAGGACAGATCAGCCCCAGCATTTT.

The J gene is TRBJ1-2, the V gene TRBV11-2; D remains unclear. V was pared by 5 bases and J by 6 bases, with 13 bases between. The CDR3 loop spans 13 amino acids. Germline CDR1 and CDR2: SGHAT and FQNNGV. CDR3 nucleotides: TGTGCCAGCAGCGCCACCTGGACGGATGGCTACACCTTC. This gives the protein CASSATWTDGYTF.

This chain uses TRBV10-3 with TRBJ2-3, with TRBD2 matching over 8 bases. V lost 10 bases to trimming and J lost 2 bases; unmatched junction nucleotides: 8. The CDR3 length is 14 residues. The germline V gene encodes CDR1 ENHRY and CDR2 SYGVKD. CDR3 coding DNA: TGTGCCACCGAGCGGGAGAAGGCCACAGATACGCAGTATTTT. Protein product: CATEREKATDTQYF.

The chain couples TRBV9 to TRBJ2-7; 9 nucleotides match TRBD2. CDR3 size: 15 residues. Trimming cost V 0 bases and J 3 bases; bases outside gene matches: 4. The germline V gene has CDR1 SGDLS and CDR2 YYNGEE. The chain's CDR3 is CASSVDLAGVYEQYF. CDR3 DNA: TGTGCCAGCAGCGTAGACTTAGCGGGAGTCTACGAGCAGTACTTC. Supplemented by reference TRBV9 and TRBJ2-7, the full variable domain reads DSGVTQTPKHLITATGQRVTLRCSPRSGDLSVYWYQQSLDQGLQFLIQYYNGEERAKGNILERFSAQQFPDLHSELNLSSLELGDSALYFCASSVDLAGVYEQYFGPGTRLTVT.

The chain is built from TRBV4-3 and TRBJ2-1; no clear D. V lost 1 base, J lost 9 bases, and 16 bases lay in between. CDR1 and CDR2 (germline): LGHNA, YSLEER. The CDR3 is 15 residues long. The DNA for the CDR3 is TGCGCCAGCAGCCAAGGGATTGGTGGCGGCGGTGAGCAGTTCTTC. Translation gives CASSQGIGGGGEQFF.

The chain joins TRBV28 to TRBJ2-1; 8 bases map to TRBD2. This CDR3 is built from 16 residues. V gave up 3 bases and J gave up 4 bases; unmatched junction bases: 8. CDR1 and CDR2 (germline): MDHEN, SYDVKM. CDR3 sequence: CASSFFGRAEYNEQFF. The CDR3 nucleotides read TGTGCCAGCAGTTTTTTCGGGAGGGCCGAGTACAATGAGCAGTTCTTC.

The rearrangement links TRBV18 to TRBJ1-1; the D is unclear. The length of the CDR3 is 14 residues. Trimming removed 5 bases from V and 5 bases from J, with 15 bases in between. CDR1 and CDR2 from the germline V gene are KGHSH and LQKENI. This chain's CDR3 is CASSAPWGGTEAFF. The CDR3 DNA reads as TGTGCCAGCTCAGCCCCGTGGGGAGGAACTGAAGCTTTCTTT.

The chain joins TRBV10-1 to TRBJ2-2, with 10 bases fitting TRBD1. With 8 bases clipped from V and 9 bases from J, the junction kept 9 bases outside the gene matches. The length of the CDR3 is 14 residues. CDR1 WNHNN and CDR2 SYGVQD come from the germline V gene (reference sequence). The CDR3 coding sequence is TGCGCCAGCCGGGACAGGGGACTTGTGCGGGAGCTGTTTTTT. This gives the protein CASRDRGLVRELFF.

This clone has only one observation. In DNA, the CDR3 is TGTGCCAGTAGCCGGGGGACGAACCCCTACGAGCAGTACTTC. This encodes CASSRGTNPYEQYF. The chain joins TRBV19 to TRBJ2-7, with a possible D match to TRBD2 (6 bases). There are 14 residues in the CDR3. Trimming cost V 6 bases and J 2 bases, with 14 bases left between them. Germline assignment: CDR1 LNHDA and CDR2 SQIVND (reference sequence).

Regarding this clone: One base away lies a much larger clone, so this may be a sequencing read error. The genes are TRBV7-2 and TRBJ2-1; possible D gene TRBD2, 5 bases. Germline-derived CDR1 and CDR2 are SGHTA and FQGNSA. The CDR3 extends over 14 amino acids. In nucleotides, the CDR3 is TGTGCCAGCAGCGTGTCTAGCTCCTACAATGAGCAGCTCTTC. The encoded protein is CASSVSSSYNEQLF. Using reference TRBV7-2 and TRBJ2-1 for the parts outside the CDR3, the full variable domain is GAGVSQSPSNKVTEKGKDVELRCDPISGHTALYWYRQSLGQGLEFLIYFQGNSAPDKSGLPSDRFSAERTGGSVSTLTIQRTQQEDSAVYLCASSVSSSYNEQLFGPGTRLTVL.